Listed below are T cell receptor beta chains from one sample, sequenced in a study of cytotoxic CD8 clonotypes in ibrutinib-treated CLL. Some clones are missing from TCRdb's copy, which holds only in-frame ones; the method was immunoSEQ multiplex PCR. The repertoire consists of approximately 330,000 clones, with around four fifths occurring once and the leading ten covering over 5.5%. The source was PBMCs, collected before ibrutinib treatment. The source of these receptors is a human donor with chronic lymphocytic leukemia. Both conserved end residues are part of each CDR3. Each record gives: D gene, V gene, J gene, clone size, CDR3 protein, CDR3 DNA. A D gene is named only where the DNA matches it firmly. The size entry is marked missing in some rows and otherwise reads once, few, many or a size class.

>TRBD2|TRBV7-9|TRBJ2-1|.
CASSVSTSGRRNEQFF
TGTGCCAGCAGCGTGTCAACTAGCGGGAGGCGCAATGAGCAGTTCTTC
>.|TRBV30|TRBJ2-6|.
CAWSPDLGAGANVLTF
TGTGCCTGGAGCCCCGATCTGGGCGCTGGGGCCAACGTCCTGACTTTC
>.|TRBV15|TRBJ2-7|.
CATNDGLSEQYF
TGTGCCACCAACGATGGGCTCTCCGAGCAGTACTTC
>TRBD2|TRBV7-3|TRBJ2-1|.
CASSSGGFGLAGEYGRGNEQFF
TGTGCCAGCAGCTCCGGCGGTTTTGGACTAGCGGGAGAATACGGAAGGGGAAATGAGCAGTTCTTC
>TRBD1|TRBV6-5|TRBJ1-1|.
CASSQTNRGYTEAFF
TGTGCCAGCAGCCAGACGAACAGGGGATACACTGAAGCTTTCTTT
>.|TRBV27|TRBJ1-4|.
CASSNREKLFF
TGTGCCAGCAGTAATCGTGAAAAACTGTTTTTT
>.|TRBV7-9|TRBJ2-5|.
CASSFILAPETQYF
TGTGCCAGCAGCTTTATTCTAGCACCAGAGACCCAGTACTTC
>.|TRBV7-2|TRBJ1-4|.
CASSLVGTNEKLFF
TGTGCCAGCAGTCTGGTGGGAACTAATGAAAAACTGTTTTTT
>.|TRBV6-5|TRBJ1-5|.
CATSINRAGSQPQHF
TGTGCCACCTCGATTAACAGGGCCGGTAGTCAGCCCCAGCATTTT
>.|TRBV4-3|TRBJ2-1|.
CASSQDRIAYNEQFF
TGCGCCAGCAGCCAAGACCGGATAGCCTACAATGAGCAGTTCTTC
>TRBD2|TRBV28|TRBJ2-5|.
CAIGRAGEGETQYF
TGTGCCATAGGACGAGCGGGAGAGGGAGAGACCCAGTACTTC
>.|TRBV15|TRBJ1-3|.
CATSRFGANTIYF
TGTGCCACCAGCAGGTTCGGGGCTAACACCATATATTTT
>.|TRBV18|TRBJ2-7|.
CASSPGVNYEQYF
TGTGCCAGCTCACCAGGCGTGAACTACGAGCAGTACTTC
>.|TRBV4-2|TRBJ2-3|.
CASSHQRSGWKGTDTQYF
TGTGCCAGCAGCCATCAAAGATCGGGGTGGAAGGGCACAGATACGCAGTATTTT
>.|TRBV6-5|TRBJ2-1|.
CASRVSGGNEQFF
TGTGCCAGCAGGGTTAGTGGAGGAAATGAGCAGTTCTTC
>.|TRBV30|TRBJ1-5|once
CACTSQGAAQPQHF
TGTGCCTGCACTTCACAGGGAGCGGCTCAGCCCCAGCATTTT
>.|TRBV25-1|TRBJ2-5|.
CASSEPGRYQETQYF
TGTGCCAGCAGTGAGCCAGGGAGGTATCAAGAGACCCAGTACTTC
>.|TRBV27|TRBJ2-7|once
CASSRRGQGIYEQYF
TGTGCCAGCAGTAGGCGGGGCCAGGGGATTTACGAGCAGTACTTC
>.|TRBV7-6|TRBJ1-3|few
CASSLARASGNTIYF
TGTGCCAGCAGCTTAGCCAGGGCGTCTGGAAACACCATATATTTT
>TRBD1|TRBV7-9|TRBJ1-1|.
CASSTIGWTGGTEAFF
TGTGCCAGCAGCACTATAGGGTGGACAGGAGGAACTGAAGCTTTCTTT
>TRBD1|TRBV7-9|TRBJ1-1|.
CASSYLTGGNTEAFF
TGTGCCAGCAGTTACCTAACAGGGGGGAACACTGAAGCTTTCTTT
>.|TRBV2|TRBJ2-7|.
CASLRTLGREQYF
TGTGCCAGCTTGCGGACTCTCGGGCGCGAGCAGTACTTC
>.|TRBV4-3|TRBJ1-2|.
CASSQVLTANYGYTF
TGCGCCAGCAGCCAAGTCCTGACAGCTAACTATGGCTACACCTTC
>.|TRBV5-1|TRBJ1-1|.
CASSWEGGAGTEAFF
TGCGCCAGCAGCTGGGAGGGGGGCGCGGGCACTGAAGCTTTCTTT
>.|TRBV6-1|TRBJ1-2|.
CASSDGGGYTF
TGTGCCAGCAGTGACGGTGGCGGCTACACCTTC
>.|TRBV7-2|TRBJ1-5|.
CASSPGQLQPQHF
TGTGCCAGCAGCCCCGGACAGCTCCAGCCCCAGCATTTT
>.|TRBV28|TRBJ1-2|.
CASSLRQAFYGYTF
TGTGCCAGCAGTTTACGACAGGCGTTCTATGGCTACACCTTC
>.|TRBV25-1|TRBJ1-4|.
CASSETDINEKLFF
TGTGCCAGCAGTGAGACGGACATTAATGAAAAACTGTTTTTT